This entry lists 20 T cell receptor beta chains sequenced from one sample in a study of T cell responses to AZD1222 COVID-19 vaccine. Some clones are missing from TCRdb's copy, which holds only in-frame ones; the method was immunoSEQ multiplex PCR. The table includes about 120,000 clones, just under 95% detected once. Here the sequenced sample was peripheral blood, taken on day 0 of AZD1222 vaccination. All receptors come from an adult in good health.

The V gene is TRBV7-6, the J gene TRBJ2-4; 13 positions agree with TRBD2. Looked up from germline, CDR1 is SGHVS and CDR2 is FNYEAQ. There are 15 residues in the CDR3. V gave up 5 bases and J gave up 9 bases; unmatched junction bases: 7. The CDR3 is CASSPGTSGIGIQYF. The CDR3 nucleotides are TGTGCCAGCAGCCCCGGGACTAGCGGGATCGGCATTCAGTACTTC. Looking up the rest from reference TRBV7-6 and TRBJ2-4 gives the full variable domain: GAGVSQSPRYKVTKRGQDVALRCDPISGHVSLYWYRQALGQGPEFLTYFNYEAQQDKSGLPNDRFSAERPEGSISTLTIQRTEQRDSAMYRCASSPGTSGIGIQYFGAGTRLSVL.

This CDR3 is CASSSSYGQKINYGYTF. CDR3 sequence (DNA): TGTGCCAGCAGCTCCTCCTACGGACAGAAGATAAACTATGGCTACACCTTC. The genes are TRBV11-2 and TRBJ1-2, with D possibly being TRBD1 (6 bases). The V and J ends lost 4 bases and 2 bases respectively, with 20 bases between them. The CDR3 runs to 17 residues. Germline V lookup: CDR1 SGHAT, CDR2 FQNNGV. Complete variable domain (other parts from reference TRBV11-2 and TRBJ1-2): EAGVAQSPRYKIIEKRQSVAFWCNPISGHATLYWYQQILGQGPKLLIQFQNNGVVDDSQLPKDRFSAERLKGVDSTLKIQPAKLEDSAVYLCASSSSYGQKINYGYTFGSGTRLTVV.

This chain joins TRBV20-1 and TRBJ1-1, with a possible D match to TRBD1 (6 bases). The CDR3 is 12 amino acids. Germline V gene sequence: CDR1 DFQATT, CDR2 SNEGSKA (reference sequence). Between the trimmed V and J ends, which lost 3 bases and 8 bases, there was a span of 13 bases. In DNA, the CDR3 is TGCAGTGCTAGTGCACAGGGATTCGAAGCTTTCTTT. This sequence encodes CSASAQGFEAFF.

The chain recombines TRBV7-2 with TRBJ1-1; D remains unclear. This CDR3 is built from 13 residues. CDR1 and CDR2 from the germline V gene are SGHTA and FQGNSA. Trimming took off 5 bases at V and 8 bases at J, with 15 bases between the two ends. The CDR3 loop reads CASSPRSNAEAFF. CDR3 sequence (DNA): TGTGCCAGCAGCCCCCGGAGCAACGCCGAAGCTTTCTTT.

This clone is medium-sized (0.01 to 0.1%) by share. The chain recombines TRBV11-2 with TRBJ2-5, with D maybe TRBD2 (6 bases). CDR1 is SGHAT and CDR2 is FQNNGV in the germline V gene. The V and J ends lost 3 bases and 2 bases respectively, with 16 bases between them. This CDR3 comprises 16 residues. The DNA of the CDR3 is TGTGCCAGCAGCTTCGGCTGGGCTAGCGATCAAGAGACCCAGTACTTC. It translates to CASSFGWASDQETQYF.

The CDR3 nucleotides read TGTGCCATCAGGTCGGCAGCAACTAATGAAAAACTGTTTTTT. Translation: CAIRSAATNEKLFF. This sequence joins TRBV10-3 and TRBJ1-4; D not resolved. V lost 6 bases and J lost 0, with 8 bases in between. CDR3 length: 14 residues. CDR1 and CDR2 (germline): ENHRY, SYGVKD.

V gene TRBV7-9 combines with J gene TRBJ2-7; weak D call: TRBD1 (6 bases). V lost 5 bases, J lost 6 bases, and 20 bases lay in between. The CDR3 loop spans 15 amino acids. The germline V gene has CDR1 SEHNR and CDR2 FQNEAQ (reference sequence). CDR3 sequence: CASSPLGQGYPEQYF. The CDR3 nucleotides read TGTGCCAGCAGCCCCCTCGGGCAGGGGTACCCCGAGCAGTACTTC.

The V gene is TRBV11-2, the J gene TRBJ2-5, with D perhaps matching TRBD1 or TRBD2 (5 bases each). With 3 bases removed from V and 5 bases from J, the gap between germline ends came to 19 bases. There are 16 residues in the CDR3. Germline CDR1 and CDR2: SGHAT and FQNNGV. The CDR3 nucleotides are TGTGCCAGCAGCTTCTGGGACGGAACAAGAGTGGAGACCCAGTACTTC. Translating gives CASSFWDGTRVETQYF.

The CDR3 bases are TGTGCCAGCAGCCACCCCCTTAAGACTGCCGGCACAGATACGCAGTATTTT. Translation gives CASSHPLKTAGTDTQYF. The chain uses TRBV11-2 and TRBJ2-3; D is unresolved. The length of the CDR3 is 17 residues. V dropped 5 bases and J dropped 1 base, with 19 bases sitting between them. Germline assignment: CDR1 SGHAT and CDR2 FQNNGV.

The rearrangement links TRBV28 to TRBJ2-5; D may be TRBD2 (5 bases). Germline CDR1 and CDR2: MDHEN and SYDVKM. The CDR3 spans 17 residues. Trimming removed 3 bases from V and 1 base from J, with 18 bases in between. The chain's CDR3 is CASSFVGLQKTQETQYF. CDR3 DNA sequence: TGTGCCAGCAGTTTCGTCGGACTGCAGAAGACCCAAGAGACCCAGTACTTC.

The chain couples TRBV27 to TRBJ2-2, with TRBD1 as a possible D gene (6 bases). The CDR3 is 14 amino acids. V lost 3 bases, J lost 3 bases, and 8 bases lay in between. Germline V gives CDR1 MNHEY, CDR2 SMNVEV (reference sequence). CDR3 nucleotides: TGTGCCAGCAGTTTCAACAGGGACACCGGGGAGCTGTTTTTT. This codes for CASSFNRDTGELFF.

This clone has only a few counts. This CDR3 reads CSVERGTQYF. DNA for the CDR3: TGCAGCGTTGAGCGGGGGACCCAGTACTTC. The genes are TRBV29-1 and TRBJ2-5; D perhaps matches TRBD2 (6 bases). This CDR3 is built from 10 residues. The germline CDR1 and CDR2 sequences are SQVTM and ANQGSEA. The V end was cut by 3 bases, the J end by 7 bases, with 6 bases between.

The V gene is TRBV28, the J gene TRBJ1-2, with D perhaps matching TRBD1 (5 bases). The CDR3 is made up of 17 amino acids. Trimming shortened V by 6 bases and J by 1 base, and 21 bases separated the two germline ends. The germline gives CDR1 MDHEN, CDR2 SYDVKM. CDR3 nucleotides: TGTGCCAGCAGGGCCCCCCCTGGGGGACGGAATAACTATGGCTACACCTTC. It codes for CASRAPPGGRNNYGYTF.

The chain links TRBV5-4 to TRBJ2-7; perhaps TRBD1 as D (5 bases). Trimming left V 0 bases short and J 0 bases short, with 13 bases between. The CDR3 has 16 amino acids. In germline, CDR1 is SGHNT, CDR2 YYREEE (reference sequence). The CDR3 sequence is CASSLVGTRASYEQYF. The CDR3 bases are TGTGCCAGCAGCTTGGTGGGAACCAGGGCCTCCTACGAGCAGTACTTC. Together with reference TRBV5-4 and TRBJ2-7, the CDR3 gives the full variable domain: ETGVTQSPTHLIKTRGQQVTLRCSSQSGHNTVSWYQQALGQGPQFIFQYYREEENGRGNFPPRFSGLQFPNYSSELNVNALELDDSALYLCASSLVGTRASYEQYFGPGTRLTVT.

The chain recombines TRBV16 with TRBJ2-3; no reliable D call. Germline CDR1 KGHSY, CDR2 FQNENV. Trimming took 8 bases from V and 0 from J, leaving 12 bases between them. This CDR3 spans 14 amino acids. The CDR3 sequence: CASRASRSTDTQYF. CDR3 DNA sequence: TGTGCCAGCCGCGCCAGCCGTAGCACAGATACGCAGTATTTT.

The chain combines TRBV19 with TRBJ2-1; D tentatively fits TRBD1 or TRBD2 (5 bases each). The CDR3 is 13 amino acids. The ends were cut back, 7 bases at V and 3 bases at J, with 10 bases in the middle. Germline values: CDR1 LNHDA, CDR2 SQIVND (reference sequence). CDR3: CASTGTFYNEQFF. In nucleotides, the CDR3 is TGTGCCAGTACCGGGACCTTCTACAATGAGCAGTTCTTC.

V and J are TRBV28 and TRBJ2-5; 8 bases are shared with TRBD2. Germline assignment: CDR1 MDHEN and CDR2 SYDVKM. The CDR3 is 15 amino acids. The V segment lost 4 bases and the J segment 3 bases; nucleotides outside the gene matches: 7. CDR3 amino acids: CASSSAGAPKETQYF. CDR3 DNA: TGTGCCAGCAGTTCAGCGGGAGCCCCGAAAGAGACCCAGTACTTC.

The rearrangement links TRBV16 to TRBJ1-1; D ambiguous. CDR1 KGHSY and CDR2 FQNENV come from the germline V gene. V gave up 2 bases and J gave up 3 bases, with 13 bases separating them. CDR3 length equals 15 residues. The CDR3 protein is CASSQTAGIDTEAFF. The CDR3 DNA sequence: TGTGCCAGCAGCCAAACGGCAGGAATCGACACTGAAGCTTTCTTT. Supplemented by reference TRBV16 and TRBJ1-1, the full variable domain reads GEEVAQTPKHLVRGEGQKAKLYCAPIKGHSYVFWYQQVLKNEFKFLISFQNENVFDETGMPKERFSAKCLPNSPCSLEIQATKLEDSAVYFCASSQTAGIDTEAFFGQGTRLTVV.

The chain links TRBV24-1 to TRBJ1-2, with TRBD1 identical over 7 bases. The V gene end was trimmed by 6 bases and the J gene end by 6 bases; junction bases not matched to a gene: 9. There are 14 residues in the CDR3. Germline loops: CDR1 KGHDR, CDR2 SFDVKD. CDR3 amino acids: CATSPSDRDHGYTF. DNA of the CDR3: TGTGCCACCAGTCCCTCCGACAGGGACCATGGCTACACCTTC.

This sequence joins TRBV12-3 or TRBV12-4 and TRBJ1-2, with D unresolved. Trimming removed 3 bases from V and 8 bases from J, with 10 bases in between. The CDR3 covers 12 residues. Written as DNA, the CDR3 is TGTGCCAGCAGTTTGGGGAGTAGCGGCTACACCTTC. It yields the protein CASSLGSSGYTF.